This TCR beta chain was identified in a study of T cell responses to AZD1222 COVID-19 vaccine. Study outcomes and limitations: As reported, nearly half of all spike-specific TCRs target variant regions that are unmutated.

In the case of this clone: Its specificity is unknown.

Between the trimmed V and J ends, which lost 5 bases and 6 bases, there was a span of 11 bases. The CDR3 has 12 residues. Germline V gene data show CDR1 as SGHTA and CDR2 as FQGTGA. Libraries were prepared by immunoSEQ multiplex PCR; TCRdb keeps only in-frame clonotypes and omits some of them. The data contain about 180,000 clones, 85% to 95% of them seen just once; the ten biggest clones take up approximately 1.9%. Whether given at about 4 or about 12 weeks, second doses were pooled. This chain uses TRBV7-3 with TRBJ2-7, with D possibly being TRBD2 (5 bases). This specimen consisted of peripheral blood, obtained 28 days after the second AZD1222 dose. The origin of this receptor is an adult who received the AZD1222 COVID-19 vaccine. The CDR3 spells CASSHGVAEQYF. CDR3 coding DNA: TGTGCCAGCAGCCACGGGGTTGCCGAGCAGTACTTC.